This passage covers 32 T cell receptor beta chains from one sample sequenced in a study of blood T cell repertoires in COVID-19. TCRdb's copy holds only in-frame clones and misses some; the assay was immunoSEQ multiplex PCR. Of a few hundred thousand clones listed, around 87% are singletons. The sample was PBMCs or T cells enriched from blood (not recorded which). Every receptor here comes from a middle-aged man in a cohort exposed to, infected with or recovered from COVID-19 (not recorded which).

This clone appeared a few times. The chain carries TRBV9 and TRBJ2-2, with TRBD2 matching 9 bases. The CDR3 totals 16 residues. The germline gives CDR1 SGDLS, CDR2 YYNGEE. The V and J ends lost 0 bases and 6 bases, in that order; junction bases with no gene match: 6. The CDR3 DNA is TGTGCCAGCAGCGTAGTAGCGGGAGTCAACTCCGGGGAGCTGTTTTTT. Translated: CASSVVAGVNSGELFF. The full variable domain, completed using reference TRBV9 and TRBJ2-2, is DSGVTQTPKHLITATGQRVTLRCSPRSGDLSVYWYQQSLDQGLQFLIQYYNGEERAKGNILERFSAQQFPDLHSELNLSSLELGDSALYFCASSVVAGVNSGELFFGEGSRLTVL.

The rearrangement uses TRBV29-1 and TRBJ2-3; possible D gene TRBD2, 5 bases. The V and J ends lost 4 bases and 1 base respectively, with 12 bases between them. This CDR3 spans 14 amino acids. Germline CDR1 SQVTM, CDR2 ANQGSEA. Here the CDR3 reads CSVVERWGTDTQYF. The CDR3 DNA is TGCAGCGTTGTAGAGCGGTGGGGCACAGATACGCAGTATTTT.

The CDR3 region has the DNA TGTGCCAGCAGTGACCCTGGACAGTCCTACGAGCAGTACTTC. Protein sequence: CASSDPGQSYEQYF. The chain couples TRBV25-1 to TRBJ2-7; possibly TRBD1 for D (6 bases). V lost 3 bases to trimming and J lost 1 base, with 10 bases between them. This CDR3 is built from 14 residues. Germline V gives CDR1 MGHDK, CDR2 SYGVNS.

The chain joins TRBV2 to TRBJ1-1; TRBD1 might be the D (5 bases). This CDR3 region has 11 residues. The germline V gene has CDR1 SNHLY and CDR2 FYNNEI. With 6 bases removed from V and 11 bases from J, the gap between germline ends came to 13 bases. For the CDR3, the DNA is TGTGCCAGCAGCCAACAGGTGGGGGCTTTCTTT. Translated, it gives CASSQQVGAFF.

The chain carries TRBV7-2 and TRBJ1-1; 8 bases match TRBD1. J gave up 9 bases and V 7 bases, and 7 bases lay outside the gene matches. Germline V lookup: CDR1 SGHTA, CDR2 FQGNSA. There are 12 residues in the CDR3. The DNA for the CDR3 is TGTGCCAGCACCAACCGGACAGGGCAAGCTTTCTTT. Amino acid sequence: CASTNRTGQAFF.

The chain links TRBV11-2 to TRBJ2-1, with 7 bases fitting TRBD2. Trimming cost V 3 bases and J 2 bases; bases outside gene matches: 7. Germline assignment: CDR1 SGHAT and CDR2 FQNNGV. CDR3 length: 16 residues. CDR3 in DNA: TGTGCCAGCAGCTTCTCCGCGGGAGCAACCTACAATGAGCAGTTCTTC. This gives the protein CASSFSAGATYNEQFF. Based on the CDR3 plus reference TRBV11-2 and TRBJ2-1, the full variable domain is EAGVAQSPRYKIIEKRQSVAFWCNPISGHATLYWYQQILGQGPKLLIQFQNNGVVDDSQLPKDRFSAERLKGVDSTLKIQPAKLEDSAVYLCASSFSAGATYNEQFFGPGTRLTVL.

V usage is TRBV5-4 and J usage is TRBJ1-2, with 10 bases lining up with TRBD1. CDR3 length: 16 amino acids. Germline CDR1 is SGHNT and CDR2 is YYREEE (reference sequence). The V segment lost 1 base and the J segment 2 bases; nucleotides outside the gene matches: 5. The CDR3 loop is CASSLPGTGENYGYTF. Written as DNA, the CDR3 is TGTGCCAGCAGCTTGCCCGGGACAGGGGAGAACTATGGCTACACCTTC.

The chain uses TRBV18 and TRBJ2-5, with 8 bases lining up with TRBD2. V shed 4 bases, J shed 2 bases, and the junction held 18 bases outside the gene matches. Germline V gene lookup returns CDR1 KGHSH and CDR2 LQKENI. The CDR3 has 19 amino acids. The CDR3 sequence: CASSLRVAGRAGSQETQYF. The CDR3 DNA sequence: TGTGCCAGCTCACTCCGAGTAGCGGGGAGGGCAGGTAGTCAAGAGACCCAGTACTTC.

CDR3 residues: CASSTPPGGSYNSPLHF. CDR3 coding DNA: TGTGCCAGTAGTACCCCACCCGGGGGATCCTATAATTCACCCCTCCACTTT. The chain recombines TRBV19 with TRBJ1-6, with a possible D match to TRBD1 (5 bases). CDR1 is LNHDA, CDR2 SQIVND, per germline (reference sequence). This CDR3 has 17 amino acids. V was clipped by 4 bases and J by 1 base, with 14 bases between them.

This chain uses TRBV6-5 with TRBJ2-1, with 7 bases aligning to TRBD1. The germline CDR1 and CDR2 sequences are MNHEY and SVGAGI. V was pared by 6 bases and J by 3 bases, with 8 bases of the junction left unmatched. The CDR3 consists of 15 residues. For the CDR3, the DNA is TGTGCCAGCAGAGCCGGACAGGTTGGCTACAATGAGCAGTTCTTC. The encoded protein is CASRAGQVGYNEQFF.

The chain uses TRBV3-1 (or the pseudogene TRBV3-2) and TRBJ2-5, with TRBD1 as a possible D gene (6 bases). The CDR3 consists of 16 residues. Germline lookup yields CDR1 LGHDT and CDR2 YNNKEL (reference sequence). V gave up 3 bases and J gave up 2 bases, with 16 bases separating them. DNA of the CDR3: TGTGCCAGCAGCCAGGCCGCCGGGACAAAACAAGAGACCCAGTACTTC. It specifies CASSQAAGTKQETQYF.

The chain is built from TRBV30 and TRBJ2-3, with D possibly matching TRBD2 (5 bases). The germline V gene encodes CDR1 GTSNPN and CDR2 SVGIG (reference sequence). The CDR3 length is 11 residues. V was trimmed by 8 bases and J by 7 bases, leaving 13 bases between them. Here the CDR3 reads CAGSLAHTQYF. In DNA, the CDR3 is TGTGCCGGTAGTCTAGCCCATACGCAGTATTTT. Drawing the rest from reference TRBV30 and TRBJ2-3, the complete variable domain is SQTIHQWPATLVQPVGSPLSLECTVEGTSNPNLYWYRQAAGRGLQLLFYSVGIGQISSEVPQNLSASRPQDRQFILSSKKLLLSDSGFYLCAGSLAHTQYFGPGTRLTVL.

The chain joins TRBV29-1 to TRBJ2-1; the match to TRBD2 covers 7 bases. J was trimmed by 3 bases and V by 8 bases; bases with no gene match: 7. The CDR3 totals 13 residues. Germline V lookup: CDR1 SQVTM, CDR2 ANQGSEA. CDR3 protein: CSLIREVYNEQFF. The CDR3 DNA reads as TGCAGCCTCATACGGGAGGTCTACAATGAGCAGTTCTTC.

The rearrangement links TRBV27 to TRBJ1-5; D perhaps matches TRBD1 (6 bases). CDR1 and CDR2 from the germline V gene are MNHEY and SMNVEV (reference sequence). Trimming left V 5 bases short and J 3 bases short, with 14 bases between. The CDR3 has 15 residues. CDR3 sequence (DNA): TGTGCCAGCAGTCGATTTACAGGGTACAATCAGCCCCAGCATTTT. As protein: CASSRFTGYNQPQHF.

This clone showed up just once. The V and J genes are TRBV5-3 and TRBJ1-5, with TRBD1 matching 7 bases. TRBV5-3 is designated an ORF whose function remains uncertain. CDR3 size: 13 residues. The V and J ends lost 10 bases and 4 bases, in that order; junction bases with no gene match: 8. The DNA for the CDR3 is TGTGCCCGGGGGACAGCAGAAAATCAGCCCCAGCATTTT. It codes for CARGTAENQPQHF.

The rearrangement uses TRBV10-2 and TRBJ1-5; 8 nucleotides line up with TRBD1. CDR1 and CDR2 (germline): WSHSY, SAAADI. The CDR3 loop spans 14 amino acids. V trimming: 6 bases; J trimming: 2 bases; junction bases outside the gene matches: 3. The CDR3 loop is CASRDRAGNQPQHF. DNA for the CDR3: TGCGCCAGCAGGGACAGGGCGGGCAATCAGCCCCAGCATTTT.

The rearrangement joins TRBV28 to TRBJ1-2; a weak D match, TRBD1 (6 bases). Trimming left V 1 base short and J 4 bases short, with 16 bases between. The germline gives CDR1 MDHEN, CDR2 SYDVKM. The CDR3 runs 16 residues. CDR3 coding DNA: TGTGCCAGCAGTTTATACCTCGGACAGACAGGCTATGGCTACACCTTC. Protein sequence: CASSLYLGQTGYGYTF.

V is TRBV19 and J is TRBJ2-6; 7 bases fit TRBD2. CDR1 is LNHDA and CDR2 is SQIVND in the germline V gene (reference sequence). Trimming cost V 2 bases and J 0 bases; bases outside gene matches: 4. The CDR3 spans 17 residues. CDR3 sequence reads: CASSIIAGYSGANVLTF. CDR3 DNA: TGTGCCAGTAGTATAATAGCGGGTTACTCTGGGGCCAACGTCCTGACTTTC.

This clone appeared a single time. The chain uses TRBV5-1 and TRBJ1-4; D may be TRBD1 (5 bases). There are 16 residues in the CDR3. Germline values: CDR1 SGHRS, CDR2 YFSETQ. The V end lost 0 bases, the J end lost 3 bases, and 12 bases lay between the germline ends. The CDR3 protein is CASSLGRGTSNEKLFF. The CDR3 DNA reads TGCGCCAGCAGCTTGGGAAGGGGAACTTCTAATGAAAAACTGTTTTTT. Full variable domain (rest looked up from reference TRBV5-1 and TRBJ1-4): KAGVTQTPRYLIKTRGQQVTLSCSPISGHRSVSWYQQTPGQGLQFLFEYFSETQRNKGNFPGRFSGRQFSNSRSEMNVSTLELGDSALYLCASSLGRGTSNEKLFFGSGTQLSVL.

J is TRBJ2-7 and V is TRBV27; 8 positions agree with TRBD1. The V gene's germline CDR1 is MNHEY and CDR2 SMNVEV (reference sequence). After removal of 7 bases from V and 5 bases from J, the junction contained 7 bases not matched to a gene. This CDR3 region has 13 residues. The CDR3 protein is CASTTGQGNEQYF. The CDR3 DNA reads TGTGCCAGCACCACTGGACAGGGAAACGAGCAGTACTTC.

This clone was observed once. The chain joins TRBV19 to TRBJ1-2; 8 positions match TRBD1. The length of the CDR3 is 15 residues. V shed 3 bases and J 3 bases; nucleotides not matched to a gene: 6. Germline CDR1 LNHDA, CDR2 SQIVND (reference sequence). CDR3 nucleotides: TGTGCCAGTAGTATGGGTCCACAGGGGGACTATGGCTACACCTTC. Translated, it gives CASSMGPQGDYGYTF.

CDR3 bases: TGTGCCAGCAGCCCCTGGACCGGGGTCGACCAGCCCCAGCATTTT. Translating it yields CASSPWTGVDQPQHF. The chain recombines TRBV21-1 with TRBJ1-5. TRBV21-1 is a pseudogene. The CDR3 covers 15 residues.

V usage is TRBV6-5 and J usage is TRBJ1-2; D unresolved. In germline, CDR1 is MNHEY, CDR2 SVGAGI. CDR3 length equals 14 residues. The V end was cut by 7 bases, the J end by 0 bases, with 12 bases between. The CDR3 is CASTLTTPNYGYTF. As DNA, the CDR3 is TGTGCCAGCACTTTGACGACACCTAACTATGGCTACACCTTC.

Only one count was recorded for this clone. The chain uses TRBV5-1 and TRBJ2-1; no firm D call. V dropped 0 bases and J dropped 2 bases, with 6 bases sitting between them. The CDR3 extends over 14 amino acids. From germline, CDR1 is SGHRS and CDR2 YFSETQ. CDR3 bases: TGCGCCAGCAGCTTGGGGCGGACCTACAATGAGCAGTTCTTC. Translating gives CASSLGRTYNEQFF.

The rearrangement joins TRBV4-1 to TRBJ2-1; TRBD2 matches 8 bases. V shed 3 bases and J 0 bases; nucleotides not matched to a gene: 7. Germline CDR1 and CDR2: MGHRA and YSYEKL. The CDR3 totals 17 residues. The CDR3 sequence is CASSHPKRESSYNEQFF. CDR3 nucleotide sequence: TGCGCCAGCAGCCACCCAAAGCGGGAGTCCTCCTACAATGAGCAGTTCTTC.

The chain links TRBV6-1 to TRBJ2-3, with D possibly being TRBD1 (5 bases). V lost 3 bases and J 6 bases, leaving 10 bases between the germline ends. This CDR3 is 13 amino acids long. Germline V gene lookup returns CDR1 MNHNS and CDR2 SASEGT. CDR3 sequence: CASSDQQGDTQYF. The CDR3 DNA is TGTGCCAGCAGTGATCAGCAGGGCGATACGCAGTATTTT.

This clone came up a few times. This chain links TRBV7-2 with TRBJ1-1, with D possibly matching TRBD1 (6 bases). Germline lookup yields CDR1 SGHTA and CDR2 FQGNSA. CDR3 length: 15 amino acids. The V end lost 1 base, the J end lost 1 base, and 10 bases lay between the germline ends. The CDR3 nucleotides are TGTGCCAGCAGCTTAGATGGGGGGGCGAACACTGAAGCTTTCTTT. This sequence encodes CASSLDGGANTEAFF.

This rearrangement joins TRBV5-1 to TRBJ2-5; 7 positions agree with TRBD1. The V and J ends lost 4 bases and 5 bases, in that order; junction bases with no gene match: 8. There are 14 residues in the CDR3. Germline V gene data show CDR1 as SGHRS and CDR2 as YFSETQ. CDR3 DNA: TGCGCCAGCAGCGCGGCAGGGGGTTCCGAGACCCAGTACTTC. Its translation is CASSAAGGSETQYF.

The rearrangement joins TRBV3-1 (or the pseudogene TRBV3-2) to TRBJ1-6; D ambiguous. The CDR3 runs 15 residues. Germline V gene sequence: CDR1 LGHDT, CDR2 YNNKEL (reference sequence). The V end lost 0 bases, the J end lost 9 bases, and 12 bases lay between the germline ends. The CDR3 reads CASSQDFTGGSPLHF. The CDR3 DNA follows: TGTGCCAGCAGCCAAGACTTTACGGGAGGTTCACCCCTCCACTTT.

V gene TRBV9 combines with J gene TRBJ2-1; 14 bases agree with TRBD2. CDR3 length: 21 residues. V dropped 2 bases and J dropped 1; count of bases not matched to a gene: 14. The V gene's germline CDR1 is SGDLS and CDR2 YYNGEE. The CDR3 DNA follows: TGTGCCAGCAGCGTTCAGGGGGCGGGACTAGCGGGAGTATCGTCCTACAATGAGCAGTTCTTC. This sequence encodes CASSVQGAGLAGVSSYNEQFF. Supplemented by reference TRBV9 and TRBJ2-1, the full variable domain reads DSGVTQTPKHLITATGQRVTLRCSPRSGDLSVYWYQQSLDQGLQFLIQYYNGEERAKGNILERFSAQQFPDLHSELNLSSLELGDSALYFCASSVQGAGLAGVSSYNEQFFGPGTRLTVL.

The chain has TRBV2 and TRBJ1-2; 9 nucleotides agree with TRBD1. The CDR3 consists of 14 residues. The V gene's germline CDR1 is SNHLY and CDR2 FYNNEI. The V gene end was trimmed by 6 bases and the J gene end by 5 bases; junction bases not matched to a gene: 7. The CDR3 sequence: CASREDRGRYGYTF. CDR3 DNA sequence: TGTGCCAGCAGGGAGGACAGGGGCAGGTATGGCTACACCTTC.

The chain uses TRBV5-1 and TRBJ2-2, with 8 bases aligning to TRBD1. Germline CDR1 SGHRS, CDR2 YFSETQ. The CDR3 consists of 17 residues. V shed 0 bases and J 5 bases; nucleotides not matched to a gene: 9. The CDR3, as DNA: TGCGCCAGCAGCTTGGCAGCAGGGGGCGTTTCTACCGGGGAGCTGTTTTTT. This sequence encodes CASSLAAGGVSTGELFF.